These 31 T cell receptor beta chains were all obtained from the same sample, sequenced in a study of T cell responses to AZD1222 COVID-19 vaccine. Method: immunoSEQ multiplex PCR; TCRdb's copy keeps in-frame clones and lacks some. The sample includes 140,000 or so clones, approximately 89% of them seen just once. The sample here was peripheral blood, taken on day 0 of AZD1222 vaccination. Receptor source: an adult in good health.

This sequence joins TRBV18 and TRBJ2-7; 11 bases line up with TRBD1. CDR3 length equals 15 residues. Germline loops: CDR1 KGHSH, CDR2 LQKENI. Trimming at V came to 2 bases and at J to 5 bases, leaving 5 bases not matched to a gene. This CDR3 reads CASSPMDRGHNEQYF. CDR3 sequence (DNA): TGTGCCAGCTCACCAATGGACAGGGGGCACAACGAGCAGTACTTC. Using reference TRBV18 and TRBJ2-7 for the parts outside the CDR3, the full variable domain is NAGVMQNPRHLVRRRGQEARLRCSPMKGHSHVYWYRQLPEEGLKFMVYLQKENIIDESGMPKERFSAEFPKEGPSILRIQQVVRGDSAAYFCASSPMDRGHNEQYFGPGTRLTVT.

The chain joins TRBV11-2 to TRBJ2-7; 11 bases are a match to TRBD2. CDR3 length equals 15 residues. CDR1 is SGHAT and CDR2 is FQNNGV in the germline V gene. With V trimmed by 5 bases and J by 4 bases, 7 bases remained unmatched. The CDR3 region has the DNA TGTGCCAGCAGCCCCTGGACTAGCGGGTTTTACGAGCAGTACTTC. It specifies CASSPWTSGFYEQYF.

The chain links TRBV28 to TRBJ1-2; D is undetermined. The CDR3 is 11 residues long. From germline, CDR1 is MDHEN and CDR2 SYDVKM. Trimming pared 5 bases from V and 8 bases from J, leaving 9 bases between. DNA of the CDR3: TGTGCCAGCAGTCCGTCTGGAGGCTACACCTTC. Translating it yields CASSPSGGYTF.

The CDR3 DNA reads as TGTGCCAGTTCGACAGGGGGCGGTCAGCCCCAGCATTTT. Its protein product is CASSTGGGQPQHF. The V and J genes are TRBV12-3 or TRBV12-4 and TRBJ1-5, with TRBD1 identical over 10 bases. V lost 9 bases to trimming and J lost 6 bases; unmatched junction nucleotides: 5. The CDR3 length is 13 residues.

This chain uses TRBV28 with TRBJ1-5, with a weak D call TRBD1 (6 bases). Germline V gene lookup returns CDR1 MDHEN and CDR2 SYDVKM. Deletions cut 7 bases from V and 9 bases from J, with 16 bases between. The CDR3 is 13 residues long. The CDR3 DNA reads TGTGCCAGCACTGACAGGCGGTTCGGGCCCCAGCATTTT. It is translated as CASTDRRFGPQHF.

This clone was picked up one time. The sample has other DNA sequences that encode this CDR3 too. The chain employs TRBV27 and TRBJ1-5; 10 nucleotides agree with TRBD1. The V gene end was trimmed by 5 bases and the J gene end by 5 bases; junction bases not matched to a gene: 3. The CDR3 has 14 residues. Germline V CDR1 and CDR2: MNHEY, SMNVEV (reference sequence). CDR3 DNA sequence: TGTGCCAGCAGTCCGGACAGGGGGTATCAGCCCCAGCATTTT. Residues: CASSPDRGYQPQHF.

V is TRBV5-1 and J is TRBJ2-2; D possibly corresponds to TRBD1 (5 bases). CDR3 length: 15 residues. V lost 0 bases and J lost 5, with 11 bases in between. Germline V gives CDR1 SGHRS, CDR2 YFSETQ. CDR3 residues: CASSLAQGLTGELFF. The DNA of the CDR3 is TGCGCCAGCAGCTTGGCGCAGGGCTTAACCGGGGAGCTGTTTTTT.

This chain connects TRBV19 to TRBJ1-2; perhaps TRBD1 as D (5 bases). The V end lost 5 bases, the J end lost 0 bases, and 19 bases lay between the germline ends. Per the germline V gene, CDR1 is LNHDA and CDR2 is SQIVND (reference sequence). This CDR3 spans 17 amino acids. This CDR3 reads CASSVRHRDRANYGYTF. CDR3 DNA sequence: TGTGCCAGTAGTGTACGACACCGGGACCGAGCTAACTATGGCTACACCTTC.

This rearrangement joins TRBV2 to TRBJ2-5; D is unresolved. V dropped 2 bases and J dropped 2 bases, with 6 bases sitting between them. The CDR3 consists of 13 residues. From germline, CDR1 is SNHLY and CDR2 FYNNEI. The CDR3 region has the DNA TGTGCCAGCAGTGAAACAGAACAAGAGACCCAGTACTTC. It specifies CASSETEQETQYF.

This clone was recorded once. V gene TRBV29-1 combines with J gene TRBJ2-5; D ambiguous. Germline CDR1 SQVTM, CDR2 ANQGSEA. Trimming pared 3 bases from V and 4 bases from J, leaving 15 bases between. The CDR3 runs 14 residues. CDR3 loop: CSVEPIRFRETQYF. The CDR3 DNA sequence: TGCAGCGTTGAGCCCATTCGATTCCGAGAGACCCAGTACTTC. Filled out from reference TRBV29-1 and TRBJ2-5, the complete variable domain reads SAVISQKPSRDICQRGTSLTIQCQVDSQVTMMFWYRQQPGQSLTLIATANQGSEATYESGFVIDKFPISRPNLTFSTLTVSNMSPEDSSIYLCSVEPIRFRETQYFGPGTRLLVL.

This clone is a singleton in its sample. The V and J genes are TRBV28 and TRBJ1-3; no reliable D call. V was clipped by 2 bases and J by 1 base, with 3 bases between them. Germline CDR1 is MDHEN and CDR2 is SYDVKM. The CDR3 is made up of 13 amino acids. CDR3 in DNA: TGTGCCAGCAGTTTAACTTCTGGAAACACCATATATTTT. Encoded protein: CASSLTSGNTIYF.

This clone was detected only once. The chain recombines TRBV5-4 with TRBJ1-4; no clear D. Trimming shortened V by 2 bases and J by 8 bases, and 7 bases separated the two germline ends. Germline values: CDR1 SGHNT, CDR2 YYREEE (reference sequence). The CDR3 has 12 residues. The CDR3 is CASSFFGEKLFF. The CDR3 bases are TGTGCCAGCAGCTTCTTCGGGGAAAAACTGTTTTTT.

The chain links TRBV9 to TRBJ2-3; 9 nucleotides agree with TRBD1. CDR1 is SGDLS and CDR2 is YYNGEE in the germline V gene. Germline trimming cut 3 bases from V and 10 bases from J; bases unmatched to any gene: 9. The CDR3 is made up of 14 amino acids. CDR3 region: CASSGVIGQGSQYF. The CDR3 nucleotides read TGTGCCAGCAGCGGCGTGATCGGACAGGGGTCGCAGTATTTT.

The rearrangement uses TRBV5-1 and TRBJ1-2, with TRBD1 matching over 8 bases. CDR1 SGHRS and CDR2 YFSETQ come from the germline V gene. The V and J ends lost 2 bases and 1 base, in that order; junction bases with no gene match: 1. The CDR3 loop spans 14 amino acids. The chain's CDR3 is CASSLGQGNYGYTF. CDR3 DNA: TGCGCCAGCAGCTTAGGACAGGGTAACTATGGCTACACCTTC. The full variable domain, completed using reference TRBV5-1 and TRBJ1-2, is KAGVTQTPRYLIKTRGQQVTLSCSPISGHRSVSWYQQTPGQGLQFLFEYFSETQRNKGNFPGRFSGRQFSNSRSEMNVSTLELGDSALYLCASSLGQGNYGYTFGSGTRLTVV.

This clone was counted only a few times. The rearrangement links TRBV6-6 to TRBJ1-1, with D possibly matching TRBD1 (6 bases). CDR3 length: 15 amino acids. The germline gives CDR1 MNHNY, CDR2 SVGAGI (reference sequence). V dropped 1 base and J dropped 1 base, with 10 bases sitting between them. The chain's CDR3 is CASSYYGGGNTEAFF. In DNA, the CDR3 is TGTGCCAGCAGTTACTACGGGGGCGGGAACACTGAAGCTTTCTTT.

The chain is built from TRBV27 and TRBJ1-2; D is possibly TRBD1 (6 bases). Looked up from germline, CDR1 is MNHEY and CDR2 is SMNVEV (reference sequence). The CDR3 is 15 residues long. V was shortened by 5 bases and J by 2 bases, with 15 bases between the two germline ends. The CDR3 coding sequence is TGTGCCAGCAGTGCCACGGACAGACCAAACTATGGCTACACCTTC. Protein: CASSATDRPNYGYTF.

The genes are TRBV14 and TRBJ2-7; D is unresolved. In germline, CDR1 is SGHDN, CDR2 FVKESK. Between the trimmed V and J ends, which lost 5 bases and 3 bases, there was a span of 11 bases. CDR3 length: 13 residues. The CDR3 bases are TGTGCCAGCAGCATAGTCAGATTCTACGAGCAGTACTTC. Its translation: CASSIVRFYEQYF.

The chain has TRBV29-1 and TRBJ2-5, with TRBD2 matching over 10 bases. Germline V gene lookup returns CDR1 SQVTM and CDR2 ANQGSEA. V lost 6 bases to trimming and J lost 3 bases; unmatched junction nucleotides: 7. The CDR3 loop spans 14 amino acids. The CDR3 loop reads CSVFTSGAKETQYF. DNA for the CDR3: TGCAGCGTCTTTACTAGCGGGGCAAAAGAGACCCAGTACTTC.

The gene calls are TRBV7-9 and TRBJ2-1, with a weak D call TRBD2 (6 bases). From germline, CDR1 is SEHNR and CDR2 FQNEAQ (reference sequence). The CDR3 consists of 14 residues. Trimming pared 4 bases from V and 5 bases from J, leaving 12 bases between. CDR3 protein: CASSYGGWDNEQFF. The CDR3 DNA is TGTGCCAGCAGCTATGGGGGGTGGGACAATGAGCAGTTCTTC.

This chain joins TRBV4-1 and TRBJ1-3; D is perhaps TRBD1 (5 bases). CDR3 length equals 16 residues. Trimming removed 2 bases at V and 5 bases at J, with 16 bases between. The germline CDR1 and CDR2 sequences are MGHRA and YSYEKL. The CDR3: CASSQIYQGSRNTIYF. CDR3 nucleotides: TGCGCCAGCAGCCAAATTTATCAGGGTTCTCGAAACACCATATATTTT.

The chain uses TRBV30 and TRBJ1-6; 8 nucleotides match TRBD1. Germline V gene sequence: CDR1 GTSNPN, CDR2 SVGIG (reference sequence). With V trimmed by 2 bases and J by 12 bases, 15 bases remained unmatched. CDR3 length: 16 amino acids. This CDR3 is CAWSLPRTGLILPLHF. As DNA, the CDR3 is TGTGCCTGGAGTCTCCCGAGGACAGGGCTCATCCTACCCCTCCACTTT.

This chain links TRBV12-3 or TRBV12-4 with TRBJ2-3; D call uncertain. Trimming removed 7 bases from V and 5 bases from J, with 10 bases in between. This CDR3 is built from 12 residues. In DNA form, the CDR3 reads TGTGCCAGCACCCGCTGGGGAGATACGCAGTATTTT. Protein sequence: CASTRWGDTQYF.

Note on this clone: One end of the junction fails to match germline, which may point to a read error. This sample also contains other DNA sequences that code for the same CDR3. The chain employs TRBV2 and TRBJ2-7, with D maybe TRBD1 (6 bases). This CDR3 region has 13 residues. The V gene's germline CDR1 is SNHLY and CDR2 FYNNEI. CDR3 protein: CASRRTVLYEQYF. The CDR3 region has the DNA TGTGCCAGCAGGCGGACAGTCCTCTACGAGCAGTACTTT. Based on the CDR3 plus reference TRBV2 and TRBJ2-7, the full variable domain is EPEVTQTPSHQVTQMGQEVILRCVPISNHLYFYWYRQILGQKVEFLVSFYNNEISEKSEIFDDQFSVERPDGSNFTLKIRSTKLEDSAMYFCASRRTVLYEQYFGPGTRLTVT.

This rearrangement joins TRBV15 to TRBJ2-7, with a tentative D call TRBD1 (6 bases). CDR3 length: 15 residues. The germline V gene encodes CDR1 LNHNV and CDR2 YYDKDF (reference sequence). V shed 5 bases and J shed 6 bases, with 20 bases lying between them. CDR3 amino acids: CATSSLRTVMGEQYF. Written as DNA, the CDR3 is TGTGCCACCAGCTCTCTACGGACAGTGATGGGCGAGCAGTACTTC.

The chain joins TRBV30 to TRBJ1-3, with D unresolved. The CDR3 length is 14 residues. Germline V lookup: CDR1 GTSNPN, CDR2 SVGIG (reference sequence). The germline V and J ends were trimmed by 0 bases and 4 bases, with 10 bases remaining between them. CDR3 sequence reads: CAWSVLQTGNTIYF. For the CDR3, the DNA is TGTGCCTGGAGTGTTTTACAGACCGGAAACACCATATATTTT.

J is TRBJ1-1 and V is TRBV7-9, with D perhaps TRBD1 (5 bases). The CDR3 has 14 residues. The V gene lost 1 base and the J gene lost 5 bases, with 11 bases spanning the gap. Per the germline V gene, CDR1 is SEHNR and CDR2 is FQNEAQ (reference sequence). CDR3 protein: CASSLDTGRTEAFF. Written as DNA, the CDR3 is TGTGCCAGCAGCTTAGATACGGGGCGGACTGAAGCTTTCTTT.

The J gene is TRBJ2-7, the V gene TRBV3-1 (or the pseudogene TRBV3-2), with 8 bases matching TRBD1. The V and J ends lost 5 bases and 3 bases, in that order; junction bases with no gene match: 6. The CDR3 totals 14 residues. The germline CDR1 and CDR2 sequences are LGHDT and YNNKEL (reference sequence). CDR3 region: CASSFRDRFYEQYF. In nucleotides, the CDR3 is TGTGCCAGCAGCTTTCGGGACAGGTTCTACGAGCAGTACTTC.

This clone showed up just once. The genes are TRBV23-1 and TRBJ2-1; no firm D call. TRBV23-1 is an open reading frame whose function is uncertain. Trimming took 2 bases from V and 6 from J, leaving 5 bases between them. The CDR3 consists of 12 residues. This CDR3 reads CASSQGFNEQFF. Written as DNA, the CDR3 is TGCGCCAGCAGTCAAGGGTTCAATGAGCAGTTCTTC.

This clone was picked up one time. V and J are TRBV6-5 and TRBJ1-2; 7 nucleotides line up with TRBD1. Trimming at V came to 4 bases and at J to 3 bases, leaving 8 bases not matched to a gene. CDR3 length: 15 residues. Germline assignment: CDR1 MNHEY and CDR2 SVGAGI. CDR3 coding DNA: TGTGCCAGCAGTTTCCGGGACAGTTACTACTATGGCTACACCTTC. Its translation is CASSFRDSYYYGYTF.

This chain joins TRBV27 and TRBJ2-5; 12 bases are shared with TRBD2. Per germline, CDR1 MNHEY and CDR2 SMNVEV (reference sequence). V lost 1 base to trimming and J lost 3 bases; unmatched junction nucleotides: 0. The CDR3 covers 15 residues. CDR3 sequence (DNA): TGTGCCAGCAGTTTATGGACTAGCGGGAAAGAGACCCAGTACTTC. Its translation: CASSLWTSGKETQYF.

J is TRBJ1-2 and V is TRBV15; no clear D gene. V lost 3 bases and J lost 4, with 9 bases in between. The CDR3 is made up of 13 amino acids. The germline CDR1 and CDR2 sequences are LNHNV and YYDKDF (reference sequence). The CDR3 is CATSSLQFYGYTF. The CDR3, as DNA: TGTGCCACCAGCAGCCTGCAGTTCTATGGCTACACCTTC.